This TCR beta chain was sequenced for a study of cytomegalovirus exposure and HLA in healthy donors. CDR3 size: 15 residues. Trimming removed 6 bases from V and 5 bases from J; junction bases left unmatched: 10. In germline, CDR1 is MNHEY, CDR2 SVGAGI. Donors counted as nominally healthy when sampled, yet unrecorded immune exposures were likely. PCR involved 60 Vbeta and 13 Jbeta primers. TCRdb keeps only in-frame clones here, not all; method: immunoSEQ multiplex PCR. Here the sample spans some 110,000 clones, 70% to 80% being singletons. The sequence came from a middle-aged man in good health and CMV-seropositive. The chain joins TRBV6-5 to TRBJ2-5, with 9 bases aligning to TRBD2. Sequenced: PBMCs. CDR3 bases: TGTGCCAGCAGAGATAGCGGGGGAGCCTGGGAGACCCAGTACTTC. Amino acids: CASRDSGGAWETQYF.